What follows describes a single TCR beta chain. This sample was taken from a study of T-cell memory formation after mild COVID-19. Each CDR3 protein gets one entry after TCRdb re-called the 5' RACE reads with MiXCR. Of around 160,000 distinct CDR3 sequences in the sample, approximately 10% were seen once. Germline CDR1 and CDR2: SGHRS and YFSETQ. The CDR3 loop spans 14 amino acids. V was shortened by 1 base and J by 2 bases, with 10 bases between the two germline ends. The TCR comes from a man younger than 30 who had mild COVID-19 (a few samples of this study predate the infection). Cell type and time point are not known. The chain employs TRBV5-1 and TRBJ2-7; D remains unclear. The sequencing input was PBMCs or a T cell subset sorted from them (not recorded which). In DNA form, the CDR3 reads TGCGCCAGCAGCTTGATATCGAGAACCTACGAGCAGTACGTC. Its protein product is CASSLISRTYEQYV.